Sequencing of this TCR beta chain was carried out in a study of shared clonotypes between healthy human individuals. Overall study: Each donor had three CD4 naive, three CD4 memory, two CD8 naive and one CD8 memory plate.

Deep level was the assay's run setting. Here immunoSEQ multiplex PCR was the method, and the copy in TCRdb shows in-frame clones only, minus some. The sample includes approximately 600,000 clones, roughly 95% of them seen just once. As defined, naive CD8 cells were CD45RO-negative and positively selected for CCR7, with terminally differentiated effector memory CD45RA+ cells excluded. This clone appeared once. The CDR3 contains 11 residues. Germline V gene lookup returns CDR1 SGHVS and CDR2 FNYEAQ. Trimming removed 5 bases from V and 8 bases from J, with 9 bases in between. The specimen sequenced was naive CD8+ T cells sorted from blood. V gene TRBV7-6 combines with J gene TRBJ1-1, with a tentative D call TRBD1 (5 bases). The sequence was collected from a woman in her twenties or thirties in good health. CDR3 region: CASSVQEEAFF. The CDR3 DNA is TGTGCCAGCAGCGTACAGGAAGAAGCTTTCTTT.